What follows describes a single TCR beta chain. The antigen is not known. These data originate in a study of neoadjuvant anti-PD-1 for oral cavity cancer. Clones were read by immunoSEQ multiplex PCR, and TCRdb kept only the in-frame ones, dropping some. Of approximately 72,000 clones listed, 80% to 90% are singletons. General study results and limits: Only three patients per response group were TCR-analyzed; validation needed.

CDR3 length equals 12 residues. Trimming took off 5 bases at V and 6 bases at J, with 10 bases between the two ends. Germline CDR1 SGHTA, CDR2 FQGNSA. This clonotype was sampled from a person between 35 and 79 years old with oral cavity squamous cell carcinoma. This chain uses TRBV7-2 with TRBJ1-1; D is uncertain. This specimen consisted of PBMCs, obtained before nivolumab (anti-PD-1) treatment. Here the CDR3 DNA reads TGTGCCAGCAGCCCCGCCACCTCTGAAGCTTTCTTT. Its protein is CASSPATSEAFF.